A selection of T cell receptor beta chains follows, all from one sample in a study of read filtering for tumor transcriptome and immune sequencing. Each CDR3 protein gets one entry after TCRdb re-called the reads with MiXCR. The sample yields 15,000 to 20,000 distinct CDR3 sequences, 22% seen once. What was sequenced was a population of CD138-negative cells sorted from bone marrow. These receptors were obtained from a donor at least 40 years old with multiple myeloma. Each CDR3 is given with its conserved first and last residue.

TRBV7-9	TRBJ2-3	CASSLTSGADTQYF
TRBV6-2/TRBV6-3	TRBJ2-7	CASSPPDFYAYEQYF
TRBV29-1	TRBJ1-2	CSVEGGPFGYGYTF
TRBV5-1	TRBJ2-1	CASSLNSNNEQFF
TRBV29-1	TRBJ1-2	CSVGQGGLYGYTF
TRBV18	TRBJ2-1	CASSPSRLDNEQFF
TRBV5-1	TRBJ2-2	CASSQTWTANTGELFF
TRBV11-2	TRBJ2-1	CASSSSGTPYNEQFF
TRBV29-1	TRBJ2-1	CSAAGPPGHNEQFF
TRBV29-1	TRBJ2-1	CSVRAGGTAYNEQFF
TRBV7-2	TRBJ2-5	CASKSGRAGETQYF
TRBV20-1	TRBJ2-2	CSARSEGLAGSPGELFF
TRBV20-1	TRBJ1-5	CSAGVGGNSNQPQHF
TRBV27	TRBJ2-7	CASSSGTRYEQYF
TRBV29-1	TRBJ2-5	CSVDRTSQETQYF
TRBV27	TRBJ1-1	CASSLWGGGDTEAFF
TRBV12-3/TRBV12-4	TRBJ2-3	CASSPPGRGTDTQYF
TRBV20-1	TRBJ2-7	CSATGQGAYEQYF
TRBV27	TRBJ2-1	CASSLGRYNEQFF
TRBV29-1	TRBJ2-3	CSGGTDTQYF
TRBV28	TRBJ2-5	CASSPYRWGETQYF
TRBV6-5	TRBJ1-4	CASSRASNEKLFF
TRBV4-2	TRBJ1-1	CASSQDIAGKEAFF
TRBV7-9	TRBJ2-5	CASSWLQGTQETQYF
TRBV7-9	TRBJ2-7	CASSLDLYTYEQYF
TRBV20-1	TRBJ1-2	CSARTVNYGYTF
TRBV28	TRBJ2-1	CACLPGQIGRNEQFF
TRBV10-1	TRBJ2-2	CASSRIPPWGPNTGELFF
TRBV20-1	TRBJ2-1	CSATTSGAYNEQFF
TRBV29-1	TRBJ1-6	CSVQGGYSPLHF
TRBV29-1	TRBJ1-2	CSVKRQGRYGYTF
TRBV7-9	TRBJ1-6	CASSPIIGGAGSPLHF
TRBV6-5	TRBJ2-7	CASSYAGQGNEQYF
TRBV9	TRBJ1-1	CASSVEEGRTEAFF
TRBV9	TRBJ2-3	CASSVGHRTDTQYF
TRBV2	TRBJ2-1	CASSEGTSPPNEQFF
TRBV4-1	TRBJ2-1	CASSQERLAAYNEQFF
TRBV28	TRBJ1-2	CASSSGGNGYTF
TRBV20-1	TRBJ2-2	CSAYGTGLTGGLFF
TRBV19	TRBJ2-1	CASSLPSFNEQFF
TRBV29-1	TRBJ2-4	CSVDPTGVGNIQYF